This record concerns one T cell receptor beta chain sequence. Antigen unknown. These data originate in a study of shared clonotypes between healthy human individuals. General study points: Naive CD4 clonotypes were shared across several donors at about 5.3%. Tissue TCR repertoires likely differ from these blood-only repertoires.

Clones were read by immunoSEQ multiplex PCR, and TCRdb kept only the in-frame ones, dropping some. This table has over 850,000 clones, approximately 78% appearing once. The sequence was obtained from a man younger than 30 in good health. Some clones in this sample may be carry-over from other donors' samples. The specimen sequenced was memory CD4+ T cells from PBMCs. Described subset: CD45RA-negative fraction.

CDR3 coding DNA: TGTGCCAGCAGAACCTATCGACGGAACCAAGAGACCCAGTACTTC. Protein sequence: CASRTYRRNQETQYF. The chain recombines TRBV28 with TRBJ2-5; no definite D call. The CDR3 totals 15 residues. V was trimmed by 6 bases and J by 0 bases, leaving 14 bases between them. In germline, CDR1 is MDHEN, CDR2 SYDVKM. The entire variable domain, with the rest obtained from reference TRBV28 and TRBJ2-5, is as follows: DVKVTQSSRYLVKRTGEKVFLECVQDMDHENMFWYRQDPGLGLRLIYFSYDVKMKEKGDIPEGYSVSREKKERFSLILESASTNQTSMYLCASRTYRRNQETQYFGPGTRLLVL.